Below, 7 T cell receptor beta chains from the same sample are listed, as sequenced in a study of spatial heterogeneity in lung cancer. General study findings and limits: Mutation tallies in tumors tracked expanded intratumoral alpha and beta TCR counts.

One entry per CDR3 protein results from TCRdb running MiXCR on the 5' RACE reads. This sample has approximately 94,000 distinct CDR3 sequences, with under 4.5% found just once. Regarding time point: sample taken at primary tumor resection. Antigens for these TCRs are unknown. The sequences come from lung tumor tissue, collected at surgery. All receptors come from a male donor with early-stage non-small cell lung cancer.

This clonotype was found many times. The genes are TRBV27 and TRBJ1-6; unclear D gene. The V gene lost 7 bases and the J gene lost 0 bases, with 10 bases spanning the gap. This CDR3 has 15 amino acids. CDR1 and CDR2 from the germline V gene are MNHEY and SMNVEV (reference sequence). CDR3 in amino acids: CASKQASSYNSPLHF. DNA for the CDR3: TGTGCCAGCAAGCAGGCGAGCTCCTATAATTCACCCCTCCACTTT.

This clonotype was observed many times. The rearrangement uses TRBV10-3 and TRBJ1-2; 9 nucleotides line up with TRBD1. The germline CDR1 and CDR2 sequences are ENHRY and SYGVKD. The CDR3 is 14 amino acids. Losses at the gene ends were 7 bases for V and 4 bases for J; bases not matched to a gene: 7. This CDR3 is CAITRDRDLYGYTF. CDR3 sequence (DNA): TGTGCCATCACCCGGGACAGGGACCTCTATGGCTACACCTTC.

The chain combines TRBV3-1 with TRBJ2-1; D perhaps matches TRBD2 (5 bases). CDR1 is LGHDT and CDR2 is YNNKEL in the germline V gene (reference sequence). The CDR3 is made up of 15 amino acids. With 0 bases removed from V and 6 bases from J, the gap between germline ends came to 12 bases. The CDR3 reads CASSQEGGFSNEQFF. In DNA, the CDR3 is TGTGCCAGCAGCCAAGAAGGAGGATTTAGCAATGAGCAGTTCTTC.

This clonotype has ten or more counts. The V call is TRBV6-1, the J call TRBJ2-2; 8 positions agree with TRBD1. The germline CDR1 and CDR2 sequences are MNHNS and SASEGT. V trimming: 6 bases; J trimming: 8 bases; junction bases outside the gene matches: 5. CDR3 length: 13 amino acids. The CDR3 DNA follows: TGTGCCAGCAGAGGACAGGGCGGAGGGGAGCTGTTTTTT. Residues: CASRGQGGGELFF.

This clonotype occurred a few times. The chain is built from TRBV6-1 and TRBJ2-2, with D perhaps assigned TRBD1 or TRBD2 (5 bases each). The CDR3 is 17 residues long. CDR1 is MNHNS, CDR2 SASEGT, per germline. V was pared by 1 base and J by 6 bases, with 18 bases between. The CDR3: CASSEVTWGSQAGELFF. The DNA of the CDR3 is TGTGCCAGCAGTGAAGTCACTTGGGGGAGTCAAGCCGGGGAGCTGTTTTTT.

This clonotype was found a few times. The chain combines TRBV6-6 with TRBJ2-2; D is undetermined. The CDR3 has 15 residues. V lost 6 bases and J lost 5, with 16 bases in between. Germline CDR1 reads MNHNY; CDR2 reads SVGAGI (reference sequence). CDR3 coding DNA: TGTGCCAGCAGCCTCCCGGGCCTCAGTACCGGGGAGCTGTTTTTT. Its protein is CASSLPGLSTGELFF.

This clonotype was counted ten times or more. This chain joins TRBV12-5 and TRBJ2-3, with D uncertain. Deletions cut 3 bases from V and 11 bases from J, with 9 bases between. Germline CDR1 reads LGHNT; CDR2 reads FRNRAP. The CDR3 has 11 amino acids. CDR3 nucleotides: TGTGCTAGTGGTTTCCCAACGTGGCAGTATTTT. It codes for CASGFPTWQYF. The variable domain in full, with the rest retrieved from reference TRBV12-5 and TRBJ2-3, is DARVTQTPRHKVTEMGQEVTMRCQPILGHNTVFWYRQTMMQGLELLAYFRNRAPLDDSGMPKDRFSAEMPDATLATLKIQPSEPRDSAVYFCASGFPTWQYFGPGTRLTVL.